This T cell receptor (beta chain) was captured by sequencing in a study of T cells after yellow fever vaccination. Study context: Preparing low-cell-number fractions relied on SMART-Seq v4 Ultra Low Input.

One entry per CDR3 protein, called by TCRdb with MiXCR from the 5' RACE reads. This table has fewer than 150,000 distinct CDR3 sequences, 6.5% to 8.5% appearing once. This clonotype was recorded at least ten times. Its matching antigen is unknown. Germline CDR1 is MGHDK and CDR2 is SYGVNS. V trimming: 5 bases; J trimming: 7 bases; junction bases outside the gene matches: 7. This CDR3 has 14 residues. Broader study findings: Only a minor proportion of clonotypes was detected across both CD4 and CD8 compartments. Among primary-vaccination clones, most reappeared after the booster, at 95% to 96% for CD4 and around 90% for CD8. Contaminating bulk clonotypes could be abundant in FACS-sorted repertoires.

This specimen was CD4+ T cells sorted from PBMCs, taken 5 days after the yellow fever booster vaccination. The sequence was obtained from a man aged 30 to 45 who received the YFV17D yellow fever vaccine. V usage is TRBV25-1 and J usage is TRBJ2-7, with 11 positions matching TRBD2. The CDR3 DNA sequence: TGTGCCAGCAGTATTAGCGGGAGGGCCGAGGAGCAGTACTTC. It encodes CASSISGRAEEQYF.